The 16 T cell receptor beta chains in this list originate from one sample, sequenced in a study of shared clonotypes between healthy human individuals. The assay was immunoSEQ multiplex PCR, and TCRdb's table has in-frame clones only and misses some. The data contain about 960,000 clones, about 80% of them singletons. The sequencing sample was made of memory CD4+ T cells sorted from blood. Described subset: CD45RA-negative fraction. The receptors shown here come from a man between 18 and 35 years old in good health.

The rearrangement uses TRBV5-4 and TRBJ1-2; 8 nucleotides align to TRBD1. This CDR3 comprises 14 residues. After removal of 1 base from V and 2 bases from J, the junction contained 1 base not matched to a gene. Germline V gene sequence: CDR1 SGHNT, CDR2 YYREEE (reference sequence). The CDR3 DNA is TGTGCCAGCAGCTTGTGGGACAGGAACTATGGCTACACCTTC. Its protein product is CASSLWDRNYGYTF.

This chain uses TRBV7-8 with TRBJ2-1, with TRBD1 as a possible D gene (7 bases). CDR1 SGHVS and CDR2 FQNEAQ come from the germline V gene. This CDR3 is 15 amino acids long. The V end lost 5 bases, the J end lost 4 bases, and 15 bases lay between the germline ends. CDR3 coding DNA: TGTGCCAGCAGCCTACAGGGGAGGTCTTACAATGAGCAGTTCTTC. Amino acids: CASSLQGRSYNEQFF.

The rearrangement uses TRBV5-1 and TRBJ1-3, with D unresolved. Germline V gene data show CDR1 as SGHRS and CDR2 as YFSETQ. The CDR3 is 13 amino acids. V lost 2 bases to trimming and J lost 2 bases, with 5 bases between them. The CDR3 is CASSFSPGNTIYF. The CDR3 DNA follows: TGCGCCAGCAGCTTTAGTCCTGGAAACACCATATATTTT.

V and J are TRBV30 and TRBJ1-1; 7 bases agree with TRBD1. The V gene end was trimmed by 4 bases and the J gene end by 5 bases; junction bases not matched to a gene: 10. Germline loops: CDR1 GTSNPN, CDR2 SVGIG (reference sequence). This CDR3 region has 14 residues. As DNA, the CDR3 is TGTGCCTGGACCTCACAGACAGGGAGAACTGAAGCTTTCTTT. This gives the protein CAWTSQTGRTEAFF.

This clone has a handful of counts. The chain recombines TRBV4-3 with TRBJ2-3, with D possibly TRBD1 on 7 matching bases. The CDR3 is 16 amino acids. Trimming took off 1 base at V and 6 bases at J, with 17 bases between the two ends. Germline V lookup: CDR1 LGHNA, CDR2 YSLEER. CDR3 bases: TGCGCCAGCAGCCAAGCTGGAAAGGGGGGACAGGATACGCAGTATTTT. Translating gives CASSQAGKGGQDTQYF.

The chain joins TRBV19 to TRBJ1-1, with no clear D. V was pared by 6 bases and J by 2 bases, with 7 bases between. Germline-derived CDR1 and CDR2 are LNHDA and SQIVND (reference sequence). The CDR3 is 12 residues long. CDR3 bases: TGTGCCAGTAGCTTTGGAAACACTGAAGCTTTCTTT. Its protein product is CASSFGNTEAFF.

The gene calls are TRBV5-1 and TRBJ2-5; D gene uncertain. Germline lookup yields CDR1 SGHRS and CDR2 YFSETQ. CDR3 length: 13 residues. V was cut by 4 bases and J by 5 bases, with 12 bases left in between. CDR3 amino acids: CASSPDRTETQYF. The CDR3 region has the DNA TGCGCCAGCAGCCCGGACCGGACCGAGACCCAGTACTTC.

The chain carries TRBV27 and TRBJ1-1; TRBD1 is a possible D gene (5 bases). From germline, CDR1 is MNHEY and CDR2 SMNVEV (reference sequence). The CDR3 sequence is 14 residues long. V lost 7 bases to trimming and J lost 4 bases, with 16 bases between them. The CDR3 protein is CASTRGGAATEAFF. The CDR3 coding sequence is TGTGCCAGCACGCGCGGAGGGGCCGCCACTGAAGCTTTCTTT.

The chain is built from TRBV19 and TRBJ1-2; the D gene is possibly TRBD1 (5 bases). Germline CDR1 reads LNHDA; CDR2 reads SQIVND (reference sequence). The CDR3 sequence is 14 residues long. V lost 5 bases, J lost 5 bases, and 15 bases lay in between. CDR3 nucleotide sequence: TGTGCCAGTAGTTTCCGGGACCCGCCGTATGGCTACACCTTC. This sequence encodes CASSFRDPPYGYTF. Drawing the rest from reference TRBV19 and TRBJ1-2, the complete variable domain is DGGITQSPKYLFRKEGQNVTLSCEQNLNHDAMYWYRQDPGQGLRLIYYSQIVNDFQKGDIAEGYSVSREKKESFPLTVTSAQKNPTAFYLCASSFRDPPYGYTFGSGTRLTVV.

This clone was recorded only once. The rearrangement uses TRBV5-4 and TRBJ1-1, with unresolved D. V shed 0 bases and J shed 2 bases, with 2 bases lying between them. Germline CDR1 reads SGHNT; CDR2 reads YYREEE (reference sequence). CDR3 size: 12 residues. The CDR3 is CASSLDNTEAFF. Written as DNA, the CDR3 is TGTGCCAGCAGCTTGGATAACACTGAAGCTTTCTTT.

This clone was seen only a few times. The chain joins TRBV27 to TRBJ2-3, with 8 bases lining up with TRBD1. CDR1 MNHEY and CDR2 SMNVEV come from the germline V gene (reference sequence). Trimming cost V 2 bases and J 9 bases; bases outside gene matches: 19. The CDR3 covers 18 residues. CDR3 residues: CASSLRPRTGNFVGTQYF. CDR3 nucleotides: TGTGCCAGCAGTTTACGTCCCCGGACAGGGAATTTCGTTGGGACGCAGTATTTT.

This chain joins TRBV5-1 and TRBJ1-5; D unresolved. CDR1 is SGHRS and CDR2 is YFSETQ in the germline V gene. V lost 4 bases to trimming and J lost 3 bases, with 8 bases between them. This CDR3 contains 13 residues. CDR3 nucleotide sequence: TGCGCCAGCAGCCCGGGTATCAATCAGCCCCAGCATTTT. Protein product: CASSPGINQPQHF.

This chain links TRBV14 with TRBJ2-1; no definite D call. The length of the CDR3 is 15 residues. In germline, CDR1 is SGHDN, CDR2 FVKESK. V was cut by 6 bases and J by 5 bases, with 17 bases left in between. The CDR3 DNA is TGTGCCAGCAGTTCGCAACCGGACCCCCACAATGAGCAGTTCTTC. Its translation is CASSSQPDPHNEQFF.

The chain employs TRBV9 and TRBJ2-7, with 11 bases fitting TRBD1. Per germline, CDR1 SGDLS and CDR2 YYNGEE. V trimming: 5 bases; J trimming: 3 bases; junction bases outside the gene matches: 4. This CDR3 is built from 14 residues. The CDR3 loop is CASSVGQGGYEQYF. The CDR3 DNA follows: TGTGCCAGCAGTGTGGGACAGGGGGGCTACGAGCAGTACTTC.

This clone was seen a handful of times. The V and J genes are TRBV9 and TRBJ2-5, with TRBD2 matching over 10 bases. J was trimmed by 2 bases and V by 0 bases; bases with no gene match: 4. Per germline, CDR1 SGDLS and CDR2 YYNGEE. The CDR3 covers 16 residues. The CDR3 DNA is TGTGCCAGCAGCGTAGCAGAACTAGCGGGACAAGAGACCCAGTACTTC. Amino acid sequence: CASSVAELAGQETQYF.

V is TRBV18 and J is TRBJ1-3; no firm D call. This CDR3 has 12 residues. Germline assignment: CDR1 KGHSH and CDR2 LQKENI. V lost 6 bases and J 8 bases, leaving 11 bases between the germline ends. The CDR3 sequence: CASSPNGYTIYF. CDR3 coding DNA: TGTGCCAGCTCCCCCAACGGGTACACCATATATTTT. Looking up the rest from reference TRBV18 and TRBJ1-3 gives the full variable domain: NAGVMQNPRHLVRRRGQEARLRCSPMKGHSHVYWYRQLPEEGLKFMVYLQKENIIDESGMPKERFSAEFPKEGPSILRIQQVVRGDSAAYFCASSPNGYTIYFGEGSWLTVV.